The present TCR beta chain was sequenced within a study of blood T cell repertoires in COVID-19. Source study methods: The assay estimated nucleated cells by amplifying reference gene primers. Clones were read by immunoSEQ multiplex PCR, and TCRdb kept only the in-frame ones, dropping some. The D gene and trimming were derived from the DNA, and the V and J assignments and clone size from that table. The sample has over 130,000 clones, more than 85% seen once; the top ten hold less than 6.5%. This CDR3 contains 13 residues. With 6 bases removed from V and 4 bases from J, the gap between germline ends came to 13 bases. Germline values: CDR1 MDHEN, CDR2 SYDVKM. This clone was observed a single time.

This sequence originates from a human donor in a cohort sampled during active COVID-19. The chain recombines TRBV28 with TRBJ2-7, with a weak D call TRBD1 (5 bases). The sequenced sample consisted of peripheral blood. CDR3 bases: TGTGCCAGCAGCTCTCCAGGGTTTTACGAGCAGTACTTC. Its protein product is CASSSPGFYEQYF.